Reported below is one TCR beta chain. Its antigen is as yet unknown. The data are from a study of T cell repertoires in cytomegalovirus infection. Study summary: Public TCR beta signatures marked donors with CMV infection and the matching HLA. Study results and limitations: People with CMV and the relevant HLA were identified by cumulative public TCR beta family frequency. Clonotype analysis showed dominance of the ex vivo response by HLA-C-restricted CMV-specific TCR beta clonotypes.

TCRdb ran MiXCR on the reads and lists one entry per CDR3 protein. Seen here are around 330,000 distinct CDR3 sequences, roughly 17% observed once, and the top ten hold approximately 12%. Trimming cost V 5 bases and J 5 bases; bases outside gene matches: 7. This CDR3 is 13 amino acids long. Germline CDR1 and CDR2: DFQATT and SNEGSKA (reference sequence). The genes are TRBV20-1 and TRBJ2-3; 7 bases are shared with TRBD2. This sequence was found in a human donor in good health (CMV status not recorded). Some clones in this sample may be carry-over from other donors' samples. The sequenced sample was PBMCs. DNA for the CDR3: TGCAGTGCTGGGGGGGGTGGAGGAGATACGCAGTATTTT. It translates to CSAGGGGGDTQYF.